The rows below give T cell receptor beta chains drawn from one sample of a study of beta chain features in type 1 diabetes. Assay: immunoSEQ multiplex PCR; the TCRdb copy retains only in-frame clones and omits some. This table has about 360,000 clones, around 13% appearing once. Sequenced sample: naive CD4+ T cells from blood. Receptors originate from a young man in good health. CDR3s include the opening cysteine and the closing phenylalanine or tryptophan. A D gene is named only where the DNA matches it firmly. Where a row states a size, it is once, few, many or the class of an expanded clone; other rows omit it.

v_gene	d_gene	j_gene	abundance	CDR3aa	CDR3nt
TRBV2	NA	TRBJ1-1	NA	CASSREVEVTEAFF	TGTGCCAGCAGCCGCGAGGTCGAGGTCACTGAAGCTTTCTTT
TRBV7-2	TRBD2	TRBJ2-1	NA	CASSLKSGVRDEQFF	TGTGCCAGCAGCTTAAAGAGCGGGGTCCGGGATGAGCAGTTCTTC
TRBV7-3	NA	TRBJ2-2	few	CASSPGPNGELFF	TGTGCCAGCAGCCCAGGGCCTAACGGGGAGCTGTTTTTT
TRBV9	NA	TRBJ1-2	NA	CASSVGPGARDYGYTF	TGTGCCAGCAGCGTCGGGCCAGGGGCGCGGGACTATGGCTACACCTTC
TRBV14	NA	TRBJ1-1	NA	CASSQGRGWNTEAFF	TGTGCCAGCAGCCAAGGGCGGGGTTGGAACACTGAAGCTTTCTTT
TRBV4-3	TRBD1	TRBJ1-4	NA	CASSQGQGFNEKLFF	TGCGCCAGCAGCCAAGGACAGGGGTTTAATGAAAAACTGTTTTTT
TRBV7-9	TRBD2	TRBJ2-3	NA	CASRPRLAGGSSLTDTQYF	TGTGCCAGCAGGCCCCGACTAGCGGGAGGTTCGAGTTTAACAGATACGCAGTATTTT
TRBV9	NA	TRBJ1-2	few	CASSVAPLTASYGYTF	TGTGCCAGCAGCGTAGCCCCCTTGACAGCTTCCTATGGCTACACCTTC
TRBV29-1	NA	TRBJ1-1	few	CSARGWTEAFF	TGCAGCGCCAGGGGTTGGACTGAAGCTTTCTTT
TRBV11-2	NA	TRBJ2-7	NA	CASSSDSRWVREQYF	TGTGCCAGCAGCTCAGACTCGCGGTGGGTTCGCGAGCAGTACTTC